This T cell receptor (beta chain) stems from a study of STAT3 mutations in large granular lymphocyte leukemia. Of note for this clone: Its antigen is undetermined.

Broader study findings: In several patients, dominant TCR clone burden exceeded STAT3 mutant burden. All newly emerging clones after therapy were STAT3 wild type. Sampling intervals varied between patients and samples. In T-cell large granular lymphocyte leukemia, about half of patients showed multiple immunodominant subclonotypes.

The protocol was immunoSEQ multiplex PCR, while the TCRdb copy is restricted to in-frame clones and leaves out a portion. Seen here are tens of thousands of clones, more than 75% observed once, and the top ten hold roughly 13%. Trimming cost V 0 bases and J 3 bases, with 14 bases left between them. There are 17 residues in the CDR3. Germline assignment: CDR1 SEHNR and CDR2 FQNEAQ (reference sequence). The sample consisted of peripheral blood mononuclear cells. The chain recombines TRBV7-9 with TRBJ1-4, with a tentative D call TRBD1 (5 bases). The origin of this receptor is a man in his sixties with T-cell large granular lymphocyte leukemia. Some clones in this sample may be carry-over from other donors' samples. CDR3 DNA: TGTGCCAGCAGCTTAGCCGGGGGTAATGTCCCTAATGAAAAACTGTTTTTT. Translation gives CASSLAGGNVPNEKLFF.